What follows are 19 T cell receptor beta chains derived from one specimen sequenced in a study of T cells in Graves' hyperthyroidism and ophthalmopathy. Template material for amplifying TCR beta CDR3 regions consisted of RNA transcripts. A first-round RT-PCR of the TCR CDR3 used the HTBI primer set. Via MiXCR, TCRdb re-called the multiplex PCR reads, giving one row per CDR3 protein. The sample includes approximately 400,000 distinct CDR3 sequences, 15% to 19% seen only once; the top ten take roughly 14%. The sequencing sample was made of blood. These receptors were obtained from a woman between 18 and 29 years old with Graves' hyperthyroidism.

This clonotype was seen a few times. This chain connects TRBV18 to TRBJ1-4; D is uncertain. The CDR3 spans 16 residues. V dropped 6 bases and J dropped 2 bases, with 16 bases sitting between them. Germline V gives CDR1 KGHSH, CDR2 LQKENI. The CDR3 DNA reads TGTGCCAGCTCTCAAGCCGCTCTAATCACTAATGAAAAACTGTTTTTT. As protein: CASSQAALITNEKLFF.

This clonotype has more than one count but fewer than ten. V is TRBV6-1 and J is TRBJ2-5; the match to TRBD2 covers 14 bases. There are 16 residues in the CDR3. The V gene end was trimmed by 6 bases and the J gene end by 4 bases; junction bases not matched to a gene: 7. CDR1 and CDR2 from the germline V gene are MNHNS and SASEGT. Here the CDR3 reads CASSRGTSGGGETQYF. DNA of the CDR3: TGTGCCAGCAGCCGAGGGACTAGCGGGGGAGGAGAGACCCAGTACTTC.

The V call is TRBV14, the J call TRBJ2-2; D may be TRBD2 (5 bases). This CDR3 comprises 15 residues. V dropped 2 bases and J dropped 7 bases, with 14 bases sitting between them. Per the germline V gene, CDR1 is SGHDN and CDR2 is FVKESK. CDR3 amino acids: CASSQFRVGGGELFF. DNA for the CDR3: TGTGCCAGCAGCCAATTCCGGGTAGGAGGCGGGGAGCTGTTTTTT.

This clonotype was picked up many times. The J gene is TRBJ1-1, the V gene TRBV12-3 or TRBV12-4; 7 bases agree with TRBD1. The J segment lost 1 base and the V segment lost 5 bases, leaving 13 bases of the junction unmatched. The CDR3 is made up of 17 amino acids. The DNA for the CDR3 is TGTGCCAGCAGTCGTGGGACAGCCAGTTATACGAACACTGAAGCTTTCTTT. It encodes CASSRGTASYTNTEAFF.

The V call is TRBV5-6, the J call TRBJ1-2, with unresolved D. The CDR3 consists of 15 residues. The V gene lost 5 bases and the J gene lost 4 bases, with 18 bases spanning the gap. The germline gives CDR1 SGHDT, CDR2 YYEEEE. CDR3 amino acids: CASSSEDRIPYGYTF. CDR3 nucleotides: TGTGCCAGCAGTTCCGAGGATCGGATCCCCTATGGCTACACCTTC. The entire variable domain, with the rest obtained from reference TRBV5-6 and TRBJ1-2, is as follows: DAGVTQSPTHLIKTRGQQVTLRCSPKSGHDTVSWYQQALGQGPQFIFQYYEEEERQRGNFPDRFSGHQFPNYSSELNVNALLLGDSALYLCASSSEDRIPYGYTFGSGTRLTVV.

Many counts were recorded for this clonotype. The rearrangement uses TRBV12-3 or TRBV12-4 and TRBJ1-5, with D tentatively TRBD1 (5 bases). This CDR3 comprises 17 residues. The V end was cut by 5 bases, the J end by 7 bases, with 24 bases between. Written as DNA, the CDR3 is TGTGCCAGCAGTCCGAACACCGGGACCCCAGGCGGGCAGCCCCAGCATTTT. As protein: CASSPNTGTPGGQPQHF.

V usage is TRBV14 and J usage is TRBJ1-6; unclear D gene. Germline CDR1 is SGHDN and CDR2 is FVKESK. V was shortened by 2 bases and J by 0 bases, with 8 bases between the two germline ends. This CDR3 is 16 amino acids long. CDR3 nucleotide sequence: TGTGCCAGCAGCCAACACGTGAGCTCCTATAATTCACCCCTCCACTTT. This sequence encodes CASSQHVSSYNSPLHF.

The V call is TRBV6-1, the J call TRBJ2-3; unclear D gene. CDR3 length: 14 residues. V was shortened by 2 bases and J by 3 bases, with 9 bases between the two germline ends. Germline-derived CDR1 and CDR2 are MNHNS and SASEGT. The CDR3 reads CASSESRWTDTQYF. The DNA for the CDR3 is TGTGCCAGCAGTGAAAGTAGGTGGACAGATACGCAGTATTTT.

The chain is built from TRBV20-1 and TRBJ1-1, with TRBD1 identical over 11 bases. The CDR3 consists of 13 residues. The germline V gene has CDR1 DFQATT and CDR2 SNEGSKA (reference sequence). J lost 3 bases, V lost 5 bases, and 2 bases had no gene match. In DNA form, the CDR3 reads TGCAGTGCTGGACAGGGGGCGGACACTGAAGCTTTCTTT. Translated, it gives CSAGQGADTEAFF.

CDR3 in DNA: TGTGCCAGTAGTAATCTGGGACAGGGGGCGGGTGAGCAGTTCTTC. Its translation: CASSNLGQGAGEQFF. The rearrangement joins TRBV19 to TRBJ2-1; 12 nucleotides match TRBD1. Germline assignment: CDR1 LNHDA and CDR2 SQIVND (reference sequence). This CDR3 region has 15 residues. After removal of 4 bases from V and 9 bases from J, the junction contained 7 bases not matched to a gene.

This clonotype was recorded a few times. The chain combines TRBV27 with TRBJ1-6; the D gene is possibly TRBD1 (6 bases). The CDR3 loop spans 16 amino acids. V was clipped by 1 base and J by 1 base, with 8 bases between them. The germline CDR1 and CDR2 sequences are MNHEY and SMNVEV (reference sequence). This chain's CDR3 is CASSLWGASYNSPLHF. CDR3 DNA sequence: TGTGCCAGCAGTTTATGGGGGGCGTCCTATAATTCACCCCTCCACTTT.

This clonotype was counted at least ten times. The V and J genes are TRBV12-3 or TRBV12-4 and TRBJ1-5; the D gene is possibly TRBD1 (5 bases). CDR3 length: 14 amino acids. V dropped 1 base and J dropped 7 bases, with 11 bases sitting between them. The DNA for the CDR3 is TGTGCCAGCAGTTTAGGGGGGGGGAGGCAGCCCCAGCATTTT. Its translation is CASSLGGGRQPQHF.

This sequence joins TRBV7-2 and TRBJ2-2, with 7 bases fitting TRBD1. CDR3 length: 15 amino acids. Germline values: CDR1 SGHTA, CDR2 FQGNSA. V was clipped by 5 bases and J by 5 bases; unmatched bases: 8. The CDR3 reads CASSPPGQRTGELFF. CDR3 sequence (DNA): TGTGCCAGCAGCCCTCCGGGACAGAGAACCGGGGAGCTGTTTTTT.

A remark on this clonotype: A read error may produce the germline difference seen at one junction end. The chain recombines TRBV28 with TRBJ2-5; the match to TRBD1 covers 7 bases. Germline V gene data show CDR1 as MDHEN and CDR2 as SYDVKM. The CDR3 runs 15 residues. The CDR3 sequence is CASRTQGVGSEGQCF. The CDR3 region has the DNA TGTGCCAGCAGAACCCAGGGGGTGGGATCCGAGGGCCAGTGCTTC. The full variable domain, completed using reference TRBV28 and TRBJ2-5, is DVKVTQSSRYLVKRTGEKVFLECVQDMDHENMFWYRQDPGLGLRLIYFSYDVKMKEKGDIPEGYSVSREKKERFSLILESASTNQTSMYLCASRTQGVGSEGQCFGPGTRLLVL.

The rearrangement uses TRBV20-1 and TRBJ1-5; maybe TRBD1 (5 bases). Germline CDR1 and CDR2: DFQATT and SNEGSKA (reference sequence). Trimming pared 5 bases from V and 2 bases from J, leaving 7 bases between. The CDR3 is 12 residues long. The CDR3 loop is CSAVQGNQPQHF. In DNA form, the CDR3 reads TGCAGTGCTGTACAGGGCAATCAGCCCCAGCATTTT.

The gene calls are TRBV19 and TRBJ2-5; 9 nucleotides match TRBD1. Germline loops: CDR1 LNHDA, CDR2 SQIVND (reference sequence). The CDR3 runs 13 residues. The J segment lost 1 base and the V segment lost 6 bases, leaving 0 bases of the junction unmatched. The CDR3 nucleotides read TGTGCCAGTAGGACAGGGGGCCAAGAGACCCAGTACTTC. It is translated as CASRTGGQETQYF.

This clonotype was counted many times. For the CDR3, the DNA is TGTGCCAGCAGTTTATCGATGGGGGAGGGAATCGCGGAGACCCAGTACTTC. This codes for CASSLSMGEGIAETQYF. The V gene is TRBV27, the J gene TRBJ2-5, with 7 nucleotides matching TRBD2. The CDR3 has 17 amino acids. V was clipped by 0 bases and J by 5 bases; unmatched bases: 12. The germline V gene encodes CDR1 MNHEY and CDR2 SMNVEV (reference sequence).

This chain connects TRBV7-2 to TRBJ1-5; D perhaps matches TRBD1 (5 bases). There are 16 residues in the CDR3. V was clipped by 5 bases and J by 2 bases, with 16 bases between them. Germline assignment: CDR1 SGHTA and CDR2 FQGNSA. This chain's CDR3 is CASSEISGKGNQPQHF. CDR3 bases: TGTGCCAGCAGCGAAATTTCAGGGAAAGGCAATCAGCCCCAGCATTTT.

This CDR3 reads CATSRGDRTNTEAFF. DNA of the CDR3: TGTGCCACCAGCAGAGGGGACAGGACTAACACTGAAGCTTTCTTT. This chain joins TRBV15 and TRBJ1-1; 8 bases agree with TRBD1. J gave up 2 bases and V 1 base, and 3 bases lay outside the gene matches. The length of the CDR3 is 15 residues. CDR1 and CDR2 (germline): LNHNV, YYDKDF (reference sequence).